Detailed here is one T cell receptor beta chain. No antigen is known for it. Germline V gene sequence: CDR1 LNHNV, CDR2 YYDKDF (reference sequence). V lost 1 base and J lost 2, with 11 bases in between. This CDR3 has 15 amino acids. The sample originates from a study of T cell responses to AZD1222 COVID-19 vaccine. Study-wide context: Second-dose timings of about 4 or about 12 weeks were pooled.

Assay: immunoSEQ multiplex PCR; the TCRdb copy retains only in-frame clones and omits some. The table records roughly 160,000 clones, 85% to 90% of them present only once. Study-level results: Unmutated variant regions are reportedly targeted by nearly half of spike-specific TCRs. Researchers took repertoire samples only after the peak T cell response had come.

Here the sequenced sample was peripheral blood, taken on day 0 of AZD1222 vaccination. This sequence joins TRBV15 and TRBJ2-5, with D possibly TRBD2 on 5 matching bases. This TCR derives from an adult in good health. CDR3 in DNA: TGTGCCACCAGCAGAGGGGCGGGCTCACAAGAGACCCAGTACTTC. Protein sequence: CATSRGAGSQETQYF.